This is a list of T cell receptor beta chains from one sample in a study of cytomegalovirus exposure and HLA in healthy donors. Sequencing used immunoSEQ multiplex PCR; TCRdb keeps in-frame clones, though not all of them. The sample yields about 120,000 clones, 65% to 85% seen once. The sample comprised PBMCs. The receptors stem from a woman aged 30 to 39 in good health and CMV-seropositive. Both conserved end residues are part of each CDR3. D genes are given only for firm matches. Only part of the rows carry a size: once, few, many, or a class if the clone is expanded.

CDR3 | DNA | D | J | V | size
CASSVVPGQLSTDTQYF | TGTGCCAGCAGCGTAGTGCCAGGACAGTTATCCACAGATACGCAGTATTTT | - | TRBJ2-3 | TRBV9 | -
CATSRVDRVTGGELFF | TGTGCCACCAGCAGAGTTGATAGGGTAACAGGCGGGGAGCTGTTTTTT | - | TRBJ2-2 | TRBV15 | -
CASGLIALAGSSYNEQFF | TGTGCTAGTGGTTTGATCGCTCTAGCGGGAAGCTCCTACAATGAGCAGTTCTTC | TRBD2 | TRBJ2-1 | TRBV12-5 | -
CASMGTGVNEQYF | TGTGCCAGTATGGGGACAGGGGTCAACGAGCAGTACTTC | TRBD1 | TRBJ2-7 | TRBV19 | -
CASSLVVPEAFF | TGTGCCAGCAGCTTAGTCGTCCCTGAAGCTTTCTTT | - | TRBJ1-1 | TRBV7-9 | -
CATSRQGAISGNTIYF | TGTGCCACCAGCAGACAGGGGGCGATCTCTGGAAACACCATATATTTT | TRBD1 | TRBJ1-3 | TRBV15 | -
CASSVGEGYEKLFF | TGCGCCAGCAGCGTGGGGGAGGGATACGAAAAACTGTTTTTT | - | TRBJ1-4 | TRBV5-1 | -
CASSPGTGTYEQYF | TGCGCCAGCAGTCCCGGGACAGGTACATACGAGCAGTACTTC | TRBD1 | TRBJ2-7 | TRBV10-2 | -
CASSSSGRALVEQYF | TGTGCCAGCAGCTCAAGCGGGAGGGCCTTAGTCGAGCAGTACTTC | TRBD2 | TRBJ2-7 | TRBV7-9 | -
CASSLEQGTSQPQHF | TGTGCCAGCAGCTTAGAGCAGGGGACCAGTCAGCCCCAGCATTTT | - | TRBJ1-5 | TRBV7-9 | -
CASSLTGLADYEQYF | TGTGCCAGCAGTCTTACGGGACTAGCGGATTACGAGCAGTACTTC | TRBD2 | TRBJ2-7 | TRBV27 | -
CASSRGSATYEQYF | TGTGCCAGCAGCCGGGGTAGCGCAACCTACGAGCAGTACTTC | - | TRBJ2-7 | TRBV6-5 | -
CASSPGLASSYNEQFF | TGTGCCAGCAGCCCGGGACTAGCGAGCTCCTACAATGAGCAGTTCTTC | TRBD2 | TRBJ2-1 | TRBV13 | -
CASRGGNEQFF | TGTGCCAGCAGGGGAGGCAATGAGCAGTTCTTC | - | TRBJ2-1 | TRBV2 | -
CASSIVTGEEKTEAFF | TGTGCCAGTAGTATAGTGACAGGGGAGGAGAAGACTGAAGCTTTCTTT | TRBD1 | TRBJ1-1 | TRBV19 | -
CASSRIGTGQETQYF | TGTGCTAGCAGCCGAATAGGGACAGGGCAAGAGACCCAGTACTTC | TRBD1 | TRBJ2-5 | TRBV7-7 | -
CASSAQESYGYTF | TGTGCCAGCAGCGCGCAGGAATCCTATGGCTACACCTTC | - | TRBJ1-2 | TRBV6-1 | -
CASSSGLAGSGYNEQFF | TGTGCCAGCAGCTCGGGACTAGCGGGATCTGGGTACAATGAGCAGTTCTTC | TRBD2 | TRBJ2-1 | TRBV7-3 | -
CASTPGVSGANVLTF | TGTGCCAGCACCCCAGGCGTATCTGGGGCCAACGTCCTGACTTTC | - | TRBJ2-6 | TRBV5-6 | -
CASSLDRTGGTEAFF | TGCGCCAGCAGCTTGGACAGGACAGGGGGCACTGAAGCTTTCTTT | TRBD1 | TRBJ1-1 | TRBV5-1 | -
CASSPGTGSFNQPQHF | TGTGCCAGCAGCCCCGGGACAGGGTCCTTCAATCAGCCCCAGCATTTT | TRBD1 | TRBJ1-5 | TRBV5-5 | -
CASSEGQGDEQFF | TGTGCCAGCAGTGAAGGGCAGGGTGATGAGCAGTTCTTC | - | TRBJ2-1 | TRBV6-1 | -
CAWSVVGQITYEQYF | TGTGCCTGGAGTGTAGTGGGACAGATAACCTACGAGCAGTACTTC | TRBD1 | TRBJ2-7 | TRBV30 | -
CASSISGTYEQYF | TGTGCCAGTAGTATCTCAGGAACCTACGAGCAGTACTTC | - | TRBJ2-7 | TRBV19 | -
CASSFGTGLEQYF | TGTGCCAGCAGCTTTGGGACAGGTTTGGAGCAGTACTTC | TRBD1 | TRBJ2-7 | TRBV11-3 | -
CASSLFSATNEKLFF | TGTGCCAGCAGTTTATTCAGCGCAACTAATGAAAAACTGTTTTTT | - | TRBJ1-4 | TRBV27 | -
CASGQGENSYNEQFF | TGTGCCAGCGGACAGGGAGAGAACTCCTACAATGAGCAGTTCTTC | TRBD1 | TRBJ2-1 | TRBV2 | -
CASSLKLADTEQFF | TGTGCCAGCAGCTTAAAGTTGGCGGACACTGAGCAGTTCTTC | - | TRBJ2-1 | TRBV13 | -
CAWRATARGIYEQYF | TGTGCCTGGAGGGCTACAGCGCGGGGAATCTACGAGCAGTACTTC | - | TRBJ2-7 | TRBV30 | -
CASAWDRMNTEAFF | TGTGCCAGTGCGTGGGACAGGATGAACACTGAAGCTTTCTTT | TRBD1 | TRBJ1-1 | TRBV19 | few
CASSIGWLAGNLVAKNIQYF | TGTGCCAGTAGTATAGGTTGGCTAGCGGGTAATTTAGTAGCCAAAAACATTCAGTACTTC | TRBD2 | TRBJ2-4 | TRBV19 | -
CASSPLTGRGRDSPLHF | TGCGCCAGCAGCCCCCTGACAGGCCGCGGGAGGGATTCACCCCTCCACTTT | - | TRBJ1-6 | TRBV5-1 | -
CASSPTGALTGYNEQFF | TGTGCCAGCTCACCAACAGGGGCCTTGACGGGTTACAATGAGCAGTTCTTC | TRBD1 | TRBJ2-1 | TRBV18 | -
CASSLEGQGPKNYGYTF | TGTGCCAGCAGCTTAGAGGGACAGGGGCCAAAAAACTATGGCTACACCTTC | TRBD1 | TRBJ1-2 | TRBV5-4 | -
CASSLDGVQPQHF | TGTGCCAGCAGCTTAGATGGAGTGCAGCCCCAGCATTTT | - | TRBJ1-5 | TRBV11-3 | -